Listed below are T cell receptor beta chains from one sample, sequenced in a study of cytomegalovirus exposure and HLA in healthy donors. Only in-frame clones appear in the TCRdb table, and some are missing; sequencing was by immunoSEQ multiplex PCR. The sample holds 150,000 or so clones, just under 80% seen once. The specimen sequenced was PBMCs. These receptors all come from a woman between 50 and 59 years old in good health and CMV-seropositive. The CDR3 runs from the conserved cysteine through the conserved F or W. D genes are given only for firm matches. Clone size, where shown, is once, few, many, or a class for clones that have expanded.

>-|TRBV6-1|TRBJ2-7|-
TGTGCCAGCAGTGAACAGTCTTTCTCCTACGAGCAGTACTTC
CASSEQSFSYEQYF
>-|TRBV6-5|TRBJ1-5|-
TGTGCCAGCAGTTCAGACTCCCAGCGGCCCCAGCATTTT
CASSSDSQRPQHF
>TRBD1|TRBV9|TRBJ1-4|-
TGTGCCAGCAGCGGGACAGGGTCTAATGAAAAACTGTTTTTT
CASSGTGSNEKLFF
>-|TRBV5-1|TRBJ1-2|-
TGCGCCAGCAGCACACAACAGGATGGCTACACCTTC
CASSTQQDGYTF
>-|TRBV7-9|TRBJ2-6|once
TGTGCCAGCAGCGAATCTACAGGAACTGGGGCCAACGTCCTGACTTTC
CASSESTGTGANVLTF
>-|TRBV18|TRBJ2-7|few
TGTGCCAGCTCACCTCGCGGTGACTCCTACGAGCAGTACTTC
CASSPRGDSYEQYF
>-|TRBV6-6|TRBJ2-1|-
TGTGCCAGCAGTTACCGCGGCAGCTCCTACAATGAGCAGTTCTTC
CASSYRGSSYNEQFF
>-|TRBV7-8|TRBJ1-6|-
TGTGCCAGCAGCTATGCCGCTGGAGTCTATAATTCACCCCTCCACTTT
CASSYAAGVYNSPLHF
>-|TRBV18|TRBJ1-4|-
TGTGCCAGCTCACTTCCAGGGAGGGCTAACGAAAAACTGTTTTTT
CASSLPGRANEKLFF
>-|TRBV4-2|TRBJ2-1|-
TGTGCCAGTAAAACTAGTTCCCTCATACCGTACAATGAGCAGTTCTTC
CASKTSSLIPYNEQFF
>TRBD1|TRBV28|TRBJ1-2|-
TGTGCCAGCAGTTTACCGACAGGGTCGAGGGGCTACACCTTC
CASSLPTGSRGYTF
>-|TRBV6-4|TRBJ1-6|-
TGTGCCAGCAGTGAGGACAATAATTCACCCCTCCACTTT
CASSEDNNSPLHF
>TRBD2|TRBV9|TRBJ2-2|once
TGTGCCAGCAGCGGGACTAGCGGGCGGGTCACCGGGGAGCTGTTTTTT
CASSGTSGRVTGELFF
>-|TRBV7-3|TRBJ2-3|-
TGTGCCAGCAGCTTCGGTAGGGTCACAGGTCTGACAGATACGCAGTATTTT
CASSFGRVTGLTDTQYF
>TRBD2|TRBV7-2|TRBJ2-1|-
TGTGCCAGCAGCTCGGGGGGCTACAATGAGCAGTTCTTC
CASSSGGYNEQFF
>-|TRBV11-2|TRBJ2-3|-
TGTGCCAGCAGCTTATTTACTCGCTACTTTTTT
CASSLFTRYFF
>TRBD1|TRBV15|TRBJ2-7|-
TGTGCCACCAGCCCCGGGACAGCGACCTACGAGCAGTACTTC
CATSPGTATYEQYF
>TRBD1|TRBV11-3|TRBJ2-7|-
TGTGCCAGCAGCTTAGGGGGGACAGGCGAGCAGTACTTC
CASSLGGTGEQYF
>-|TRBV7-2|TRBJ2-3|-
TGTGCCAGCAGCTTAGATGGGCCCACCATAAGGACGCAGTATTTT
CASSLDGPTIRTQYF